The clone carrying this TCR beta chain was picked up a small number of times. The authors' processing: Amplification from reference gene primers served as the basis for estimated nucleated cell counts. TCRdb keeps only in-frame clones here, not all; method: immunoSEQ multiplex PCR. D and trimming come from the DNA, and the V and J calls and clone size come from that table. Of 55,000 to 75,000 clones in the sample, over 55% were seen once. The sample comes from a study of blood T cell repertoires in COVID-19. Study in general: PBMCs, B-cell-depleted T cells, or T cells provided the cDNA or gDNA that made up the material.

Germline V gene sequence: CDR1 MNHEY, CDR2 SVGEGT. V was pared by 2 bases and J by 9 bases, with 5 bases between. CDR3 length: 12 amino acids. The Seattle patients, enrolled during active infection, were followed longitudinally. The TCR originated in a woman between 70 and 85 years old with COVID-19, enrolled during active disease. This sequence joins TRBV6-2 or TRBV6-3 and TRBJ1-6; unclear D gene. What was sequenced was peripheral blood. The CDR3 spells CASSYPGSPLHF. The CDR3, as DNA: TGTGCCAGCAGTTACCCGGGTTCACCCCTCCACTTT.